Listed below are T cell receptor beta chains from one sample, sequenced in a study of CD8+CD57+ T cells in acquired aplastic anemia. TCRdb re-derived calls from the reads in MiXCR, one entry per CDR3 protein. The data hold 40,000 or so distinct CDR3 sequences, with roughly 77% observed a single time. Material: sorted CD4+, CD8+, or CD8+CD57+ T cells (not recorded which) from PBMCs. The receptors were sampled from a human donor in good health, serving as a control. Both conserved end residues are part of each CDR3. The order of the fields is D gene, clone size, V gene, J gene, CDR3 DNA, CDR3 protein. A D gene is named only where the DNA matches it firmly. The listing skips clone size in some rows; elsewhere it reads once, few, many or a size class.

d_call: TRBD1; clone_size: few; v_call: TRBV10-3; j_call: TRBJ2-7; cdr3_nt: TGTGCCACCATGGGACAGGGTTACTACGAGCAGTACTTC; cdr3_aa: CATMGQGYYEQYF
d_call: -; clone_size: -; v_call: TRBV7-6; j_call: TRBJ2-1; cdr3_nt: TGTGCCAGCAGCTTACAGGGATACAATGAGCAGTTCTTC; cdr3_aa: CASSLQGYNEQFF
d_call: -; clone_size: -; v_call: TRBV2; j_call: TRBJ2-2; cdr3_nt: TGTGCCAGCAGTGTACAAGGCGGGGAGCTGTTTTTT; cdr3_aa: CASSVQGGELFF
d_call: -; clone_size: -; v_call: TRBV10-3; j_call: TRBJ2-1; cdr3_nt: TGTGCCATCAGCGCCGAGGGATTTGGGGCGTACAATGAGCAGTTCTTC; cdr3_aa: CAISAEGFGAYNEQFF
d_call: TRBD2; clone_size: -; v_call: TRBV10-3; j_call: TRBJ2-1; cdr3_nt: TGTGCCATCAGTGAGTCGACTAGCGGGGGGCTGTCCAATGAGCAGTTCTTC; cdr3_aa: CAISESTSGGLSNEQFF
d_call: -; clone_size: -; v_call: TRBV7-2; j_call: TRBJ1-4; cdr3_nt: TGCACCAGCAGCCCACGAGGGACCGGTGAAAAACTGTTTTTT; cdr3_aa: CTSSPRGTGEKLFF
d_call: TRBD1; clone_size: -; v_call: TRBV25-1; j_call: TRBJ1-4; cdr3_nt: TGTGCCAGCAGTGACGCCCAGGGGGATAATGAAAAACTGTTTTTT; cdr3_aa: CASSDAQGDNEKLFF
d_call: -; clone_size: once; v_call: TRBV7-2; j_call: TRBJ1-2; cdr3_nt: TGTGCCAGCAGCTTAAATGGCATATATGGCTACACCTTC; cdr3_aa: CASSLNGIYGYTF
d_call: TRBD1; clone_size: many; v_call: TRBV28; j_call: TRBJ1-4; cdr3_nt: TGTGCCAGCAGTCGAATTGAACGACAGGGTAGTGAAAAACTGTTTTTT; cdr3_aa: CASSRIERQGSEKLFF
d_call: -; clone_size: -; v_call: TRBV7-2; j_call: TRBJ2-5; cdr3_nt: TGTGCCAGCAGCTTAGTACCAGGGAGGGAGACCCAGTACTTC; cdr3_aa: CASSLVPGRETQYF
d_call: -; clone_size: -; v_call: TRBV2; j_call: TRBJ2-2; cdr3_nt: TGTGCCAGCAGTGATATAGGGGTTTCCACCGGGGAGCTGTTTTTT; cdr3_aa: CASSDIGVSTGELFF
d_call: TRBD2; clone_size: few; v_call: TRBV24-1; j_call: TRBJ2-5; cdr3_nt: TGTGCCACCAGTGAGCAAGCGGGGGGGCTTTCTGGAGAGACCCAGTACTTC; cdr3_aa: CATSEQAGGLSGETQYF
d_call: -; clone_size: -; v_call: TRBV29-1; j_call: TRBJ2-3; cdr3_nt: TGCAGCGTTGCCGGGAAAGATACGCAGTATTTT; cdr3_aa: CSVAGKDTQYF
d_call: TRBD2; clone_size: -; v_call: TRBV20-1; j_call: TRBJ2-5; cdr3_nt: TGCAGTGCTAGAGATGGGGGACGGACTAGCGGGACCCAAGAGACCCAGTACTTC; cdr3_aa: CSARDGGRTSGTQETQYF
d_call: -; clone_size: -; v_call: TRBV5-5; j_call: TRBJ2-3; cdr3_nt: TGTGCCAGCAGCGATGGGGGAAGCACAGATGCGCAGTATTTT; cdr3_aa: CASSDGGSTDAQYF
d_call: -; clone_size: -; v_call: TRBV15; j_call: TRBJ2-7; cdr3_nt: TGTGCCGCCAGCAACGAACAGGGAGGTTCCTACGAGCAGTACTTC; cdr3_aa: CAASNEQGGSYEQYF
d_call: -; clone_size: -; v_call: TRBV29-1; j_call: TRBJ2-7; cdr3_nt: TGCAGCGTTGTAGTCAGGGTGGTAAACGAGCAGTACTTC; cdr3_aa: CSVVVRVVNEQYF
d_call: -; clone_size: once; v_call: TRBV12-3/TRBV12-4; j_call: TRBJ1-1; cdr3_nt: TGTGCCAGCAGTTTTAATGTAGGGACAGAAGCTTTCTTT; cdr3_aa: CASSFNVGTEAFF
d_call: -; clone_size: medium-sized; v_call: TRBV27; j_call: TRBJ1-6; cdr3_nt: TGTGCCACTAGTTGGGGGGGCATCCCACAGGATCCCCTCCACTTT; cdr3_aa: CATSWGGIPQDPLHF
d_call: TRBD1; clone_size: -; v_call: TRBV5-1; j_call: TRBJ1-1; cdr3_nt: TGCGCCACCGTGGACAGGGTCACTGAAGCTTTCTTT; cdr3_aa: CATVDRVTEAFF
d_call: TRBD1; clone_size: -; v_call: TRBV10-3; j_call: TRBJ2-5; cdr3_nt: TGTGCCATCAGTGATCCGACAGGGGGCAGGGAGACCCAGTACTTC; cdr3_aa: CAISDPTGGRETQYF
d_call: TRBD2; clone_size: -; v_call: TRBV4-1; j_call: TRBJ2-7; cdr3_nt: TGCGCCAGCAGCCAAGGTGTAGCGGGTGAGACCTACGAGCAGTACTTC; cdr3_aa: CASSQGVAGETYEQYF
d_call: -; clone_size: -; v_call: TRBV19; j_call: TRBJ1-1; cdr3_nt: TGTGCCAGTAGCCGAGACAGCGGGGTCGCTGAAGCTTTCTTT; cdr3_aa: CASSRDSGVAEAFF
d_call: TRBD2; clone_size: -; v_call: TRBV24-1; j_call: TRBJ2-1; cdr3_nt: TGTGCCACCAGTGACAAACTAGCGGGGTCGAGGAATGAGCAGTTCTTC; cdr3_aa: CATSDKLAGSRNEQFF
d_call: TRBD1; clone_size: -; v_call: TRBV24-1; j_call: TRBJ1-1; cdr3_nt: TGTGCCACCAGAGCCGAGGACAGGGGTAAAGCTTTCTTT; cdr3_aa: CATRAEDRGKAFF
d_call: -; clone_size: -; v_call: TRBV10-3; j_call: TRBJ1-1; cdr3_nt: TGTGCCATCAGTGAGGTACAGAATGCTGAAGCTTTCTTT; cdr3_aa: CAISEVQNAEAFF
d_call: -; clone_size: -; v_call: TRBV20-1; j_call: TRBJ1-2; cdr3_nt: TGCAGTGCTAGACCCACCTCGGGGCGGGGCTACACCTTC; cdr3_aa: CSARPTSGRGYTF
d_call: -; clone_size: -; v_call: TRBV9; j_call: TRBJ2-1; cdr3_nt: TGTGCCAGCAGCGTAGAAGACAATGAGCAGTTCTTC; cdr3_aa: CASSVEDNEQFF
d_call: TRBD1; clone_size: medium-sized; v_call: TRBV20-1; j_call: TRBJ2-7; cdr3_nt: TGCAGTGCTACATCCGGGACAGACCTCTACGAGCAGTACTTC; cdr3_aa: CSATSGTDLYEQYF
d_call: -; clone_size: -; v_call: TRBV20-1; j_call: TRBJ1-2; cdr3_nt: TGCAGTGCTAGAAGGCCCGGCGGGGACTATGGCTACACCTTC; cdr3_aa: CSARRPGGDYGYTF
d_call: -; clone_size: few; v_call: TRBV7-2; j_call: TRBJ2-3; cdr3_nt: TGTGCCAGCAGCTTAGCCGGGGGAGATACGCAGTATTTT; cdr3_aa: CASSLAGGDTQYF
d_call: -; clone_size: -; v_call: TRBV19; j_call: TRBJ1-1; cdr3_nt: TGTGCCAGTACCAAAGAGGAGTACACTGAAGCTTTCTTT; cdr3_aa: CASTKEEYTEAFF
d_call: TRBD2; clone_size: -; v_call: TRBV15; j_call: TRBJ2-3; cdr3_nt: TGTGCCACCAGCAGAGATGGAGCGGGGGGGAAGACAGATACGCAGTATTTT; cdr3_aa: CATSRDGAGGKTDTQYF
d_call: -; clone_size: once; v_call: TRBV2; j_call: TRBJ2-3; cdr3_nt: TGTGCCAGCAGTTTAGGGGGGAATACAGATACGCAGTATTTT; cdr3_aa: CASSLGGNTDTQYF
d_call: -; clone_size: -; v_call: TRBV29-1; j_call: TRBJ1-2; cdr3_nt: TGCAGCGTTGAAGATCAAGGGCAGGGCAGAATTGGCTACACCTTC; cdr3_aa: CSVEDQGQGRIGYTF
d_call: TRBD1; clone_size: -; v_call: TRBV27; j_call: TRBJ1-2; cdr3_nt: TGTGCCAGCAGGGCGGACAGGGGGAACTATGGCTACACCTTC; cdr3_aa: CASRADRGNYGYTF
d_call: -; clone_size: -; v_call: TRBV7-7; j_call: TRBJ2-5; cdr3_nt: TGTGCCAGCAGCTTACAGTACGAAGAGACCCAGTACTTC; cdr3_aa: CASSLQYEETQYF
d_call: -; clone_size: -; v_call: TRBV7-6; j_call: TRBJ1-2; cdr3_nt: TGTGCCAGCAGCTTAGCCAGGGGTCCCGATGGCTACACCTTC; cdr3_aa: CASSLARGPDGYTF
d_call: -; clone_size: -; v_call: TRBV10-3; j_call: TRBJ2-1; cdr3_nt: TGTGCCATCAGTGAAACTCTGAATGAGCAGTTCTTC; cdr3_aa: CAISETLNEQFF
d_call: -; clone_size: medium-sized; v_call: TRBV19; j_call: TRBJ1-2; cdr3_nt: TGTGCCAGTAGTATTTTAGCCGTGGGCTGGAACTATGGCTACACCTTC; cdr3_aa: CASSILAVGWNYGYTF
d_call: -; clone_size: -; v_call: TRBV19; j_call: TRBJ2-7; cdr3_nt: TGTGCCAGGGTAGGAAGGGGGAGGGTTGGGCCGGGGTCCTACGAGCAGTACTTC; cdr3_aa: CARVGRGRVGPGSYEQYF
d_call: -; clone_size: -; v_call: TRBV25-1; j_call: TRBJ1-5; cdr3_nt: TGTGCCAGCAGTGTATACGGGCGGTATAATCAGCCCCAGCATTTT; cdr3_aa: CASSVYGRYNQPQHF